The rows below give T cell receptor beta chains drawn from one sample of a study of type 1 regulatory T cells. TCRdb analysed the reads with MiXCR anew, one entry per CDR3 protein. The sample has around 88,000 distinct CDR3 sequences; 25% to 40% are singletons. What was sequenced was CD4+ T cells, either the whole sample or a sorted fraction (not recorded which). All receptors come from a human donor in good health. CDR3s include the opening cysteine and the closing phenylalanine or tryptophan. Each record gives: J gene, V gene, CDR3 protein.

TRBJ2-5	TRBV7-9	CASSWDSGETQYF
TRBJ1-2	TRBV20-1	CSARDKSGVDGYTF
TRBJ2-5	TRBV20-1	CSARGLDWTSSQYF
TRBJ2-4	TRBV27	CASSQQEGARTKNIQYF
TRBJ2-5	TRBV9	CASYRGSRETQYF
TRBJ1-1	TRBV7-9	CASSPPGNTEAFF
TRBJ1-5	TRBV18	CASYPGQASNQPQHF
TRBJ2-3	TRBV3-1	CASSQGGPDTQYF
TRBJ2-3	TRBV29-1	CSSGTDTQYF
TRBJ2-7	TRBV27	CASSSQLGPYEQYF
TRBJ2-3	TRBV2	CASNQGATDTQYF
TRBJ2-6	TRBV30	CAWRPKDRGSTGANVLTF
TRBJ2-5	TRBV6-1	CASSANRASGSLGTQYF
TRBJ2-1	TRBV7-7	CASSLGRHLEDEQFF
TRBJ2-1	TRBV5-1	CASSLESGLYNEQFF
TRBJ1-1	TRBV20-1	CSARFLPGQGPGVEAFF
TRBJ2-5	TRBV29-1	CSVDGGPSGRGGETQYF
TRBJ2-3	TRBV7-8	CASRGRRVRTDTQYF
TRBJ2-3	TRBV24-1	CATSDRDRGTDTQYF
TRBJ2-7	TRBV29-1	CSGRDRVSYEQYF
TRBJ2-1	TRBV7-2	CASSFGTVFNEQFF
TRBJ2-5	TRBV5-1	CASSLESSGQETQYF
TRBJ1-3	TRBV5-4	CASSSGQPGNTIYF
TRBJ1-1	TRBV20-1	CSARPSGALGNTEAFF
TRBJ2-3	TRBV7-9	CASSLGPHQLAPSTDTQYF